Listed below are T cell receptor beta chains from one sample, sequenced in a study of type 1 regulatory T cells. These receptors' targets are unknown. TCRdb reprocessed the reads via MiXCR and lists one record per CDR3 protein. Here the sample spans about 62,000 distinct CDR3 sequences, 62% being singletons. Sequenced: cultured non-Tr1 T cells, either the whole culture or a sorted T cell fraction (not recorded which). The receptors shown here come from a human donor in good health. The CDR3 runs from the conserved cysteine through the conserved F or W. A D gene is named only where the DNA matches it firmly. Where a row states a size, it is once, few, many or the class of an expanded clone; other rows omit it.

>.|TRBV18|TRBJ2-3|.
CASSRLREDTQYF
TGTGCCAGCTCACGGCTCAGGGAGGATACGCAGTATTTT
>.|TRBV6-1|TRBJ2-2|.
CASSEKSRTFTGELFF
TGTGCCAGCAGTGAAAAATCTCGGACCTTCACCGGGGAGCTGTTTTTT
>.|TRBV24-1|TRBJ1-2|.
CATSDLRDDGYTF
TGTGCCACCAGTGATCTCCGGGACGATGGCTACACCTTC
>.|TRBV24-1|TRBJ1-5|few
CATSDPVSIQPQHF
TGTGCCACCAGTGACCCGGTTTCGATTCAGCCCCAGCATTTT
>.|TRBV6-1|TRBJ2-1|few
CASRDRGDKPNEQFF
TGTGCCAGCAGAGATAGAGGGGACAAGCCCAATGAGCAGTTCTTC
>.|TRBV6-6|TRBJ2-1|.
CASSYASGVSRGEQFF
TGTGCCAGCAGTTACGCGTCGGGAGTGTCACGGGGTGAGCAGTTCTTC
>TRBD2|TRBV7-2|TRBJ2-5|.
CASSTQSGTQETQYF
TGTGCCAGCAGCACACAGAGCGGGACCCAAGAGACCCAGTACTTC
>.|TRBV28|TRBJ1-1|.
CAVGGGGVRGTEAFF
TGTGCCGTCGGAGGTGGGGGGGTGCGGGGGACTGAAGCTTTCTTT
>.|TRBV7-9|TRBJ2-2|.
CAGTYRSNTGELFF
TGTGCCGGGACGTACAGGTCGAACACCGGGGAGCTGTTTTTT
>.|TRBV5-1|TRBJ2-3|.
CASSLDTPAGQYF
TGCGCCAGCAGCTTGGATACCCCCGCCGGTCAGTATTTT
>.|TRBV6-1|TRBJ2-5|once
CASSELAETQYF
TGTGCCAGCAGTGAATTAGCAGAGACCCAGTACTTC
>TRBD2|TRBV29-1|TRBJ2-7|.
CSVSRDYSSYEQYF
TGCAGCGTCAGCCGGGACTACAGCTCCTACGAGCAGTACTTC
>TRBD2|TRBV11-2|TRBJ2-1|.
CASSSSGRSYNEQFF
TGTGCCAGCAGCTCTAGCGGGAGGTCCTACAATGAGCAGTTCTTC
>.|TRBV3-1|TRBJ2-1|.
CASSFLGQSNEQFF
TGTGCCAGCAGCTTTTTAGGTCAGTCCAATGAGCAGTTCTTC
>.|TRBV20-1|TRBJ2-5|.
CSAPRGETQYF
TGCAGTGCCCCCCGAGGGGAGACCCAGTACTTC
>.|TRBV24-1|TRBJ2-7|.
CATSDAAAGSSYEQYF
TGTGCCACCAGTGATGCTGCAGCCGGAAGCTCCTACGAGCAGTACTTC
>.|TRBV7-8|TRBJ1-1|few
CASSLPGNTEAFF
TGTGCCAGCAGCTTACCGGGGAACACTGAAGCTTTCTTT
>.|TRBV4-1|TRBJ2-3|.
CASSPLGPTDTQYF
TGCGCCAGCAGTCCGCTGGGCCCTACGGATACGCAGTATTTT
>.|TRBV2|TRBJ2-3|.
CASSTSGRDTQYF
TGTGCCAGCAGTACGTCCGGGCGGGATACGCAGTATTTT
>.|TRBV20-1|TRBJ1-1|.
CSARGGTEAFF
TGCAGTGCCCGGGGGGGTACTGAAGCTTTCTTT
>.|TRBV12-3/TRBV12-4|TRBJ1-1|.
CASSPEAWGTEAFF
TGTGCCAGCAGTCCCGAGGCCTGGGGCACTGAAGCTTTCTTT
>.|TRBV20-1|TRBJ1-5|.
CSASTGSNQPQHF
TGCAGTGCCTCAACAGGGAGCAATCAGCCCCAGCATTTT
>.|TRBV19|TRBJ1-5|.
CASNRFNQPQHF
TGTGCCAGTAACAGGTTCAACCAGCCCCAGCATTTT
>.|TRBV4-3|TRBJ2-2|.
CASSRTRGDNTGGLFF
TGCGCCAGCAGCCGCACCCGAGGGGATAACACCGGGGGGCTGTTTTTT
>TRBD1|TRBV28|TRBJ1-5|once
CASRTGTGRGSNQPQHF
TGTGCCAGCAGAACCGGGACAGGGCGGGGGAGCAATCAGCCCCAGCATTTT
>.|TRBV5-4|TRBJ2-6|few
CASSFGTPSGANVLTF
TGTGCCAGCAGCTTTGGGACTCCCTCTGGGGCCAACGTCCTGACTTTC
>.|TRBV11-2|TRBJ1-1|.
CASSPGQWEAFF
TGTGCCAGCAGCCCTGGACAGTGGGAAGCTTTCTTT
>TRBD1|TRBV12-3/TRBV12-4|TRBJ2-3|few
CASSRTGGADTQYF
TGTGCCAGCAGTCGGACAGGGGGCGCAGATACGCAGTATTTT
>TRBD1|TRBV12-3/TRBV12-4|TRBJ1-2|few
CASTDDLTGSYGYTF
TGTGCCAGCACCGACGACCTGACAGGGAGCTATGGCTACACCTTC
>TRBD2|TRBV5-1|TRBJ2-1|.
CASSPRTSGTNEQFF
TGCGCCAGCAGCCCCAGGACTAGTGGGACCAATGAGCAGTTCTTC
>TRBD2|TRBV20-1|TRBJ2-3|.
CSAVTSGHTDTQYF
TGCAGTGCTGTAACTAGCGGCCACACAGATACGCAGTATTTT
>.|TRBV28|TRBJ2-3|.
CASSSYITSTDTQYF
TGTGCCAGCAGTTCCTATATAACTAGCACAGATACGCAGTATTTT
>.|TRBV20-1|TRBJ1-6|.
CSARAYGNSPLHF
TGCAGTGCTAGGGCATATGGTAATTCACCCCTCCACTTT
>TRBD2|TRBV4-1|TRBJ2-1|many
CASSQEGSGIYNEQFF
TGCGCCAGCAGCCAAGAAGGTAGCGGGATCTACAATGAGCAGTTCTTC
>.|TRBV3-1|TRBJ2-2|.
CASSQNTGELFF
TGTGCCAGCAGCCAAAACACCGGGGAGCTGTTTTTT
>.|TRBV28|TRBJ1-5|.
CASTYTFPSNQPQHF
TGTGCCAGCACCTACACTTTTCCCAGCAATCAGCCCCAGCATTTT
>.|TRBV7-8|TRBJ2-5|.
CASTLTANQLQETQYF
TGTGCCAGCACGCTGACAGCAAATCAGCTCCAAGAGACCCAGTACTTC